This T cell receptor beta chain came from a study of blood T cell repertoires in COVID-19 (dated by TCRdb to 2020 to 2022). Broadly, across the study: The collaborator samples originated in the United States, Italy and Spain and spanned the acute and convalescent phases of COVID-19. The prospective study material was composed of cDNA or gDNA derived from T cells, B-cell-depleted T cells, or PBMCs. The dataset comprised deeply sampled blood TCRbeta repertoires from subjects exposed to, actively infected with, or recovered from COVID-19. The repertoires were released in a freely available public database meant as a resource for research on the immune response to SARS-CoV-2. The samples were drawn from the first 160 participants of the ongoing ImmuneRACE study and from 1,254 subjects provided by 6 global collaborators. Nearly every sample came with metadata listing a de-identified subject ID, COVID-19 status, age in years and sex. Where available, HLA class I and class II types were obtained from metadata supplied by the sample provider rather than from assay-based typing.

The germline V gene supplies CDR1 KGHSH and CDR2 LQKENI. Compared with germline, V lacks 3 bases and J lacks 7 bases; bases without a gene match: 11. Measured from the cysteine to the phenylalanine, the CDR3 is 16 residues long. Of all the DNA, just the CDR3 is kept, 48 bases in frame from base 1. On this clone itself: No cognate antigen has been identified for it. Base quality data are lacking; no much larger clone is found one base away.

The collaborating institutions used their own protocols to collect whole blood in K2EDTA tubes. Collaborator samples were shipped for TCRbeta analysis as frozen whole blood, isolated PBMCs, or DNA extracted from either sample type. The immunoSEQ Assay, a bias-controlled multiplex PCR, was used to amplify TCRbeta CDR3 regions from genomic DNA. The authors' pipeline ran thus. The number of nucleated cells in each sample was estimated by amplification of reference gene primers within the assay. To quantify the absolute abundance of each unique TCRbeta CDR3 rearrangement, sequence reads were collapsed and filtered. For each sample, productive Simpson clonality was calculated as the square root of Simpson's diversity index across productive rearrangements. This immuneACCESS table, as held by TCRdb, lists in-frame sequences with V and J called but not all clones. Of the missing ones, under half trace to an unresolved V gene in checked studies; the others have no known cause. V and J calls and clone size follow that table, whereas D and trimming were derived from the DNA. The sample data list fewer than 55,000 clones, and roughly 84% of these were observed just once. More than 1.5% of the sample comes from the top ten.

General study outcomes and caveats: The amount of clinical and demographic metadata varied by source and participant and was provided uncurated.

Rearrangement joined TRBV18 to TRBJ2-2, with 7 bases matching TRBD2. The receptor was isolated from a man in his fifties with acute or convalescent COVID-19. The sequenced sample consisted of peripheral blood. CDR3 region: CASSPREALKGGELFF. The DNA sequence is TGTGCCAGCTCACCTCGGGAGGCCCTAAAGGGCGGGGAGCTGTTTTTT.